These 18 T cell receptor beta chains were sequenced from one sample in a study of beta chain features in type 1 diabetes. General observations from the study: There was a moderate but significant shortening of TCRB CDR3s in all four CD4+ subsets of Type 1 diabetes patients.

The antigens for these receptors are not known. The authors reverse transcribed all of the isolated RNA, so sequencing captured expressed TCRB transcripts. Clones were sequenced by immunoSEQ multiplex PCR, and TCRdb holds only the in-frame ones, with some missing. The profile shows hundreds of thousands of clones, roughly 13% of them singletons. The sample taken for sequencing was naive CD4+ T cells from blood. These TCRs come from a man between 18 and 35 years old with type 1 diabetes.

Only a few counts were recorded for this clone. V usage is TRBV7-9 and J usage is TRBJ1-5, with D possibly matching TRBD1 (6 bases). V was pared by 5 bases and J by 3 bases, with 17 bases between. CDR1 and CDR2 (germline): SEHNR, FQNEAQ (reference sequence). The CDR3 consists of 16 residues. The CDR3 nucleotides are TGTGCCAGCAGCCCAGGGGAGGCGGACTCCAATCAGCCCCAGCATTTT. It codes for CASSPGEADSNQPQHF.

In this sample, this clone turned up a few times. The chain has TRBV30 and TRBJ1-5, with D unresolved. Germline CDR1 is GTSNPN and CDR2 is SVGIG (reference sequence). V was shortened by 1 base and J by 5 bases, with 6 bases between the two germline ends. This CDR3 has 12 residues. The CDR3 sequence: CAWSGRYQPQHF. The CDR3 DNA reads as TGTGCCTGGAGTGGGAGATATCAGCCCCAGCATTTT.

CDR3 loop: CASSADSSSGANVLTF. The CDR3 nucleotides are TGTGCCAGCAGTGCGGACAGTAGCTCTGGGGCCAACGTCCTGACTTTC. The chain employs TRBV2 and TRBJ2-6; a weak D match, TRBD1 (6 bases). The V end lost 4 bases, the J end lost 0 bases, and 10 bases lay between the germline ends. Germline V gene sequence: CDR1 SNHLY, CDR2 FYNNEI. This CDR3 region has 16 residues.

A few counts support this clone. This chain joins TRBV29-1 and TRBJ1-1; no clear D. CDR1 is SQVTM, CDR2 ANQGSEA, per germline. This CDR3 is built from 13 residues. The V end was cut by 1 base, the J end by 0 bases, with 6 bases between. In DNA, the CDR3 is TGCAGCGTTGAAGGACCGATGAACACTGAAGCTTTCTTT. It specifies CSVEGPMNTEAFF.

This clone was seen a handful of times. This rearrangement joins TRBV30 to TRBJ1-2; D possibly corresponds to TRBD1 (5 bases). CDR1 is GTSNPN, CDR2 SVGIG, per germline (reference sequence). Trimming stripped 1 base from V and 13 bases from J, with 13 bases between. This CDR3 has 11 residues. CDR3 nucleotides: TGTGCCTGGAGTGGACGCGGGGCTGGCACCTTC. Its translation is CAWSGRGAGTF.

The chain carries TRBV18 and TRBJ2-1; the match to TRBD1 covers 11 bases. Germline V CDR1 and CDR2: KGHSH, LQKENI. V lost 5 bases to trimming and J lost 4 bases; unmatched junction nucleotides: 4. The CDR3 is 15 amino acids. The CDR3 here is CASSFGQGAYNEQFF. The CDR3 bases are TGTGCCAGCTCATTCGGACAGGGGGCATACAATGAGCAGTTCTTC.

The chain has TRBV30 and TRBJ2-1; unclear D gene. With 0 bases removed from V and 10 bases from J, the gap between germline ends came to 13 bases. The CDR3 loop spans 13 amino acids. Germline-derived CDR1 and CDR2 are GTSNPN and SVGIG (reference sequence). The CDR3 DNA reads TGTGCCTGGAGTGTAGGGTGGGTACAGGAGCAGTTCTTC. Translation: CAWSVGWVQEQFF.

The sample holds a few counts of this clone. This chain joins TRBV5-1 and TRBJ2-7; 8 positions match TRBD1. Losses at the gene ends were 3 bases for V and 7 bases for J; bases not matched to a gene: 9. This CDR3 spans 14 amino acids. The germline V gene has CDR1 SGHRS and CDR2 YFSETQ. The CDR3 sequence is CASSSGQGGLEQYF. For the CDR3, the DNA is TGCGCCAGCAGCTCTGGACAGGGCGGATTGGAGCAGTACTTC.

This chain joins TRBV7-9 and TRBJ2-1; 8 bases line up with TRBD2. Germline values: CDR1 SEHNR, CDR2 FQNEAQ (reference sequence). V shed 4 bases, J shed 7 bases, and the junction held 9 bases outside the gene matches. The CDR3 totals 15 residues. The DNA of the CDR3 is TGTGCCAGCAGCTCCCCGGGGGGGCCGAGGAATGAGCAGTTCTTC. As protein: CASSSPGGPRNEQFF.

This chain connects TRBV7-2 to TRBJ2-7; 13 positions match TRBD2. There are 16 residues in the CDR3. The germline gives CDR1 SGHTA, CDR2 FQGNSA. The J segment lost 1 base and the V segment lost 4 bases, leaving 4 bases of the junction unmatched. CDR3 residues: CASSSGLAGNSYEQYF. Written as DNA, the CDR3 is TGTGCCAGCAGCTCGGGACTAGCGGGGAATTCCTACGAGCAGTACTTC.

The chain is built from TRBV5-1 and TRBJ1-1; D uncertain. The CDR3 sequence is 14 residues long. The germline CDR1 and CDR2 sequences are SGHRS and YFSETQ. Trimming removed 0 bases at V and 5 bases at J, with 11 bases between. The CDR3 reads CASSLASPRTEAFF. In DNA form, the CDR3 reads TGCGCCAGCAGCTTGGCATCCCCTAGGACTGAAGCTTTCTTT.

The chain links TRBV28 to TRBJ1-2; D is uncertain. The CDR3 totals 14 residues. Trimming shortened V by 4 bases and J by 5 bases, and 14 bases separated the two germline ends. Germline lookup yields CDR1 MDHEN and CDR2 SYDVKM. The CDR3 is CASSSHPDPYGYTF. The CDR3 DNA is TGTGCCAGCAGTTCCCATCCCGACCCGTATGGCTACACCTTC.

The genes are TRBV5-4 and TRBJ1-1; D may be TRBD1 (6 bases). Trimming took 4 bases from V and 2 from J, leaving 12 bases between them. The CDR3 consists of 14 residues. Per the germline V gene, CDR1 is SGHNT and CDR2 is YYREEE (reference sequence). CDR3 residues: CASSTWTENTEAFF. DNA of the CDR3: TGTGCCAGCAGCACTTGGACAGAAAACACTGAAGCTTTCTTT.

The table lists this clone with a few counts. The same CDR3 arises from other DNA sequences in this sample as well. This sequence joins TRBV28 and TRBJ2-5; D is undetermined. V was cut by 3 bases and J by 2 bases, with 10 bases left in between. Germline V gene data show CDR1 as MDHEN and CDR2 as SYDVKM. CDR3 length: 14 residues. The CDR3 DNA reads as TGTGCCAGCAGTTTGGGCGGCAGACAAGAGACCCAGTACTTC. Its translation: CASSLGGRQETQYF.

V gene TRBV7-9 combines with J gene TRBJ2-1, with TRBD1 identical over 9 bases. The germline gives CDR1 SEHNR, CDR2 FQNEAQ (reference sequence). Trimming removed 4 bases from V and 8 bases from J; junction bases left unmatched: 9. The CDR3 is 15 residues long. Here the CDR3 DNA reads TGTGCCAGCAGCTCCCGGGACAGGGTTATGGATGAGCAGTTCTTC. Translated: CASSSRDRVMDEQFF.

The sample holds a few counts of this clone. This chain connects TRBV5-4 to TRBJ1-2; D unclear. CDR1 SGHNT and CDR2 YYREEE come from the germline V gene (reference sequence). This CDR3 comprises 12 residues. V dropped 4 bases and J dropped 3 bases, with 7 bases sitting between them. CDR3 in DNA: TGTGCCAGCAGCAACGATGACTATGGCTACACCTTC. Translation gives CASSNDDYGYTF.

This clone appeared a few times. The chain links TRBV29-1 to TRBJ2-3, with D uncertain. CDR3 length: 11 amino acids. Per the germline V gene, CDR1 is SQVTM and CDR2 is ANQGSEA. Trimming cost V 6 bases and J 6 bases, with 10 bases left between them. The chain's CDR3 is CSVPHTDTQYF. CDR3 bases: TGCAGCGTGCCCCATACCGATACGCAGTATTTT.

This clone was counted a few times. The chain recombines TRBV6-1 with TRBJ2-7, with D perhaps matching TRBD2 (6 bases). The length of the CDR3 is 14 residues. Between the trimmed V and J ends, which lost 7 bases and 5 bases, there was a span of 18 bases. Germline CDR1 is MNHNS and CDR2 is SASEGT. Written as DNA, the CDR3 is TGTGCCAGCACCCCTGGTGGAGGGCTGGACGAGCAGTACTTC. This encodes CASTPGGGLDEQYF.